This T cell receptor (beta chain) is from a study of blood T cell repertoires in COVID-19. This clone was observed once. Germline lookup yields CDR1 SEHNR and CDR2 FQNEAQ (reference sequence). With 6 bases removed from V and 7 bases from J, the gap between germline ends came to 17 bases. The CDR3 is made up of 14 amino acids. In the source study's methods: Amplification of reference gene primers was used by the study to estimate nucleated cell counts. Only in-frame clones appear in the TCRdb table, and some are missing; sequencing was by immunoSEQ multiplex PCR. The DNA was the basis for D and trimming; V, J and clone size are from that table. The data contain approximately 94,000 clones, 70% to 90% of them singletons.

The rearrangement links TRBV7-9 to TRBJ2-3, with TRBD2 as a possible D gene (5 bases). The source of this sequence is a human donor in a cohort sampled during active COVID-19. The source material was peripheral blood. CDR3 residues: CASSQLPAGHTQYF. In DNA form, the CDR3 reads TGTGCCAGCAGTCAACTCCCTGCGGGCCATACGCAGTATTTT.